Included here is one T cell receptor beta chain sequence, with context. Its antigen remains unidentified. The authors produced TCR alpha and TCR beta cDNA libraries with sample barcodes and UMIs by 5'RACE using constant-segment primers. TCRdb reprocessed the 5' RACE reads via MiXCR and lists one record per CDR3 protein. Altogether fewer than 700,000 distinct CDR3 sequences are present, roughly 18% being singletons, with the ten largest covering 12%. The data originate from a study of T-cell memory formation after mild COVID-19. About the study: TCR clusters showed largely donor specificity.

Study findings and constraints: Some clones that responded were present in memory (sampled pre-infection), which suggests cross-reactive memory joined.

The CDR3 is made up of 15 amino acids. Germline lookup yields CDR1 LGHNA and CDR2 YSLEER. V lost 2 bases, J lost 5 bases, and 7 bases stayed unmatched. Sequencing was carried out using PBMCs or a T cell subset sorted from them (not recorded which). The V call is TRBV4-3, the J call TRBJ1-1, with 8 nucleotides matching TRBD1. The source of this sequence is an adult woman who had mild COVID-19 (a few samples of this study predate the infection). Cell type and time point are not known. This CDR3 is CASSQRTGRRTEAFF. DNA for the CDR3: TGCGCCAGCAGCCAAAGGACAGGGAGGAGGACTGAAGCTTTCTTT.